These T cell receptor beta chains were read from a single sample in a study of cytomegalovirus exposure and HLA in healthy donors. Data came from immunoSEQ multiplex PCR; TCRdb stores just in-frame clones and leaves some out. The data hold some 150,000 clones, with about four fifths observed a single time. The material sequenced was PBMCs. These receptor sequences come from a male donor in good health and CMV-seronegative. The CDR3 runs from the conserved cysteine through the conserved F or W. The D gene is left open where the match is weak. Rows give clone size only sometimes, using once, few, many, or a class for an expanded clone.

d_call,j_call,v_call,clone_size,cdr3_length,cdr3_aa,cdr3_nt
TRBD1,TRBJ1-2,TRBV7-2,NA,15,CASSFQPGQGYGYTF,TGTGCCAGCAGCTTCCAACCGGGACAGGGCTATGGCTACACCTTC
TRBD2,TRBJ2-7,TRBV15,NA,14,CATSEGPGGHEQYF,TGTGCCACCAGCGAGGGACCGGGGGGGCACGAGCAGTACTTC
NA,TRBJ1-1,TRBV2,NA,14,CASTRRQGNTEAFF,TGTGCCAGCACGCGGCGCCAGGGGAACACTGAAGCTTTCTTT
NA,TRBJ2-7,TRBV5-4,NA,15,CASSLAGGTSYEQYF,TGTGCCAGCAGCTTGGCCGGTGGGACATCTTACGAGCAGTACTTC
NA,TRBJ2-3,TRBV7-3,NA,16,CASSDQRGMAVTTQYF,TGTGCCAGCAGTGACCAAAGGGGGATGGCGGTGACTACGCAGTATTTT
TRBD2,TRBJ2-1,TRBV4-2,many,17,CASSQETSGSSYNEQFF,TGTGCCAGCAGCCAAGAGACTAGCGGTAGCTCCTACAATGAGCAGTTCTTC
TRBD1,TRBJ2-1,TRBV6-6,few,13,CARQQGAVDEQFF,TGTGCCAGACAACAGGGGGCGGTGGATGAGCAGTTCTTC
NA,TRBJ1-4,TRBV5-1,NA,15,CASRYNIATNEKLFF,TGCGCCAGCAGATATAACATTGCAACTAATGAAAAACTGTTTTTT
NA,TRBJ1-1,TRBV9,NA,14,CASSVEGVGTEASF,TGTGCCAGCAGCGTAGAGGGGGTAGGAACTGAAGCTTCCTTT
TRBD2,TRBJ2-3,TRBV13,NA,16,CASSYRTSGITDTQYF,TGTGCCAGCAGCTATAGGACTAGCGGGATTACAGATACGCAGTATTTT
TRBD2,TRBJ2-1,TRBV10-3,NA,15,CAISEGGGFYNEQFF,TGTGCCATCAGTGAAGGCGGGGGGTTCTACAATGAGCAGTTCTTC
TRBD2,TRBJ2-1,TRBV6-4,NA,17,CASSDSGLAVSYNEQFF,TGTGCCAGCAGTGACTCGGGACTAGCGGTCTCCTACAATGAGCAGTTCTTC
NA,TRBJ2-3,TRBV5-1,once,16,CASSLFAGSSTDTQYF,TGCGCCAGCAGCTTGTTCGCAGGGTCGAGCACAGATACGCAGTATTTT
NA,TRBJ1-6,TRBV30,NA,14,CAWSVQMNNSPLHF,TGTGCCTGGAGTGTACAGATGAATAATTCACCCCTCCACTTT
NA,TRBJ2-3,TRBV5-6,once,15,CASTRLAGSTDTQYF,TGTGCCAGCACCAGGCTGGCAGGGAGCACAGATACGCAGTATTTT
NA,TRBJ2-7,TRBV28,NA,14,CASSYTGRTGEQYF,TGTGCCAGCAGCTATACAGGTAGGACGGGCGAGCAGTACTTC